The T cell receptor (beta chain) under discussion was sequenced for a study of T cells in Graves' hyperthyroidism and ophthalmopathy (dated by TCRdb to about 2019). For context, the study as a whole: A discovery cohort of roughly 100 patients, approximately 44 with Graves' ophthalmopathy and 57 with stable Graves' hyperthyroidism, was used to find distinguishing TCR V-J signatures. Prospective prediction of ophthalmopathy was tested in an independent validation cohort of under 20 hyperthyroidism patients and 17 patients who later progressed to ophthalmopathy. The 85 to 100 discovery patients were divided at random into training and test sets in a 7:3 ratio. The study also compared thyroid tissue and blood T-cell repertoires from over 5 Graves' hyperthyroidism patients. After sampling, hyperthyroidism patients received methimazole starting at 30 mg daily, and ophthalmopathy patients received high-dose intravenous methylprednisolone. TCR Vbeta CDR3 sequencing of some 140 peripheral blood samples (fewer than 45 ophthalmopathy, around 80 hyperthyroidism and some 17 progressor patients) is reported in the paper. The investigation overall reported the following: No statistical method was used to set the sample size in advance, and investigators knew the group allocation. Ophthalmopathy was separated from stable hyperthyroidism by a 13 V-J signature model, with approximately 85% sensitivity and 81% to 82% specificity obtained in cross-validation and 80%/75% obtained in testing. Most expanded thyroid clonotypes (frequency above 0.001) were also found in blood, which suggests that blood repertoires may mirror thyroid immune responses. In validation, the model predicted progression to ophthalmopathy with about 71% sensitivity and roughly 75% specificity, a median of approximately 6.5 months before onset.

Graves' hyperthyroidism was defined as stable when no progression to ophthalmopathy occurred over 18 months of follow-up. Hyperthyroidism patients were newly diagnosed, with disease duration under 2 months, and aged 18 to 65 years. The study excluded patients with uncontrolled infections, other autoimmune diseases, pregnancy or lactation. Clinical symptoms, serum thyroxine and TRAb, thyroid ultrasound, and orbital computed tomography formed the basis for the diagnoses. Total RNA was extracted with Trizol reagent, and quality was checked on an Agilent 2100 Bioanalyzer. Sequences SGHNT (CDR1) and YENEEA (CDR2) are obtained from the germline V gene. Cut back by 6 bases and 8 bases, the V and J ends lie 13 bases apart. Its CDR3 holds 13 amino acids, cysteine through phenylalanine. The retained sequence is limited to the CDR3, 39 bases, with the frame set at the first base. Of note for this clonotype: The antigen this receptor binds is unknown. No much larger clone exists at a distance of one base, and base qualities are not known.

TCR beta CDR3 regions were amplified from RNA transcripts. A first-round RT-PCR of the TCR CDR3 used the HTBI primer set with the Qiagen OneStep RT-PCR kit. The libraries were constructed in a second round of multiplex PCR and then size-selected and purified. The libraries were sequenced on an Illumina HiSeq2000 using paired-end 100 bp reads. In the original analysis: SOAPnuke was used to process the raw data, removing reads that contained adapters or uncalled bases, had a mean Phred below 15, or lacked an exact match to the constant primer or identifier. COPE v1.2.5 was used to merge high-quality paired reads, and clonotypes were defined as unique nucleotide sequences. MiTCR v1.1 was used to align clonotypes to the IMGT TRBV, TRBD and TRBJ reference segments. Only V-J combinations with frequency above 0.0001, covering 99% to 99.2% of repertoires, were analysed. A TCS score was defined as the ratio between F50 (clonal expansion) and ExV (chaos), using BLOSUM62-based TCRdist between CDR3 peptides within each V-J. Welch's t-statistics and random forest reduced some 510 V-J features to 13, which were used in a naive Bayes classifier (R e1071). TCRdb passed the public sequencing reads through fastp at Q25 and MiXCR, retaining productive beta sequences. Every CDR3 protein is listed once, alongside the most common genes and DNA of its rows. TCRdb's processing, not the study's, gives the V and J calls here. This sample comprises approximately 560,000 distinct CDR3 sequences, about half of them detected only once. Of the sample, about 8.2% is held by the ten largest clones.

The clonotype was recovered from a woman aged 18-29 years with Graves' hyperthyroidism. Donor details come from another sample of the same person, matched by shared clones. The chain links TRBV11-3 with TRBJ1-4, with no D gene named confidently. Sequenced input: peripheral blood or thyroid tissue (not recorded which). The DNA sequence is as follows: TGTGCCAGCAGTACTAGAGGCGCCGAAAAACTGTTTTTT. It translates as CASSTRGAEKLFF.